Listed here are 32 T cell receptor beta chains from one sample, sequenced in a study of T-cell reconstitution after alpha-beta-depleted transplantation in children. Researchers prepared the TCRbeta library using unique molecular identifiers, the study reports. TCRdb independently ran MiXCR on the PCR reads; one entry per CDR3 protein. Among about 420,000 distinct CDR3 sequences listed, about a sixth were seen once. The source was PBMCs, mostly from graft donor cells, collected 360 days after TCRalphabeta/CD19-depleted stem cell transplant. All receptors come from a boy in the first two years of life who had a stem cell transplant for Wiskott-Aldrich syndrome, so the T cells may come from the graft donor.

This clonotype has only a few counts. This chain uses TRBV4-1 with TRBJ1-6, with D unclear. Germline V lookup: CDR1 MGHRA, CDR2 YSYEKL. The ends were cut back, 4 bases at V and 3 bases at J, with 13 bases in the middle. The CDR3 sequence is 16 residues long. DNA of the CDR3: TGCGCCAGCAGCCCCGGCCTCGGAAACTATAATTCACCCCTCCACTTT. Translated, it gives CASSPGLGNYNSPLHF.

This clonotype was found a few times. V usage is TRBV6-5 and J usage is TRBJ1-1; 8 nucleotides align to TRBD1. The trim removed 6 bases at V and 0 bases at J, leaving 3 bases unmatched. Germline V gene sequence: CDR1 MNHEY, CDR2 SVGAGI. This CDR3 is 14 amino acids long. The CDR3 here is CASRRTGMNTEAFF. Written as DNA, the CDR3 is TGTGCCAGCAGACGGACAGGGATGAACACTGAAGCTTTCTTT.

The V gene is TRBV28, the J gene TRBJ2-1; D might be TRBD2 (5 bases). CDR1 is MDHEN, CDR2 SYDVKM, per germline. V dropped 1 base and J dropped 7 bases, with 14 bases sitting between them. CDR3 length: 15 residues. For the CDR3, the DNA is TGTGCCAGCAGTTTATTATTGAGGGTGGGTAATGAGCAGTTCTTC. It specifies CASSLLLRVGNEQFF.

V and J are TRBV5-1 and TRBJ1-1; D call uncertain. The CDR3 is 15 amino acids. Germline CDR1 reads SGHRS; CDR2 reads YFSETQ. V lost 0 bases, J lost 1 base, and 10 bases lay in between. The CDR3, as DNA: TGCGCCAGCAGCTTGGGGCGTACGAAGAACACTGAAGCTTTCTTT. This encodes CASSLGRTKNTEAFF.

This clonotype was recorded at least ten times. V gene TRBV28 combines with J gene TRBJ2-7; D might be TRBD1 or TRBD2, each matching 5 bases. The CDR3 spans 11 residues. V was shortened by 11 bases and J by 5 bases, with 13 bases between the two germline ends. Germline CDR1 reads MDHEN; CDR2 reads SYDVKM. CDR3 sequence: CAGGGGHEQYF. The CDR3 nucleotides read TGTGCCGGCGGTGGGGGACACGAGCAGTACTTC. The full variable domain, in which reference TRBV28 and TRBJ2-7 provide the parts outside the CDR3, is DVKVTQSSRYLVKRTGEKVFLECVQDMDHENMFWYRQDPGLGLRLIYFSYDVKMKEKGDIPEGYSVSREKKERFSLILESASTNQTSMYLCAGGGGHEQYFGPGTRLTVT.

This clonotype appeared once. The V call is TRBV6-2 or TRBV6-3, the J call TRBJ2-7; TRBD2 agrees at 9 bases. The CDR3 runs to 14 residues. Looked up from germline, CDR1 is MNHEY and CDR2 is SVGEGT. Trimming took 7 bases from V and 3 from J; bases not matched to a gene: 7. DNA for the CDR3: TGTGCCAGCACCCGAGGACTAGCGATCTACGAGCAGTACTTC. Its translation: CASTRGLAIYEQYF.

This sequence joins TRBV15 and TRBJ2-7; 12 nucleotides line up with TRBD2. The CDR3 is 15 amino acids. With V trimmed by 5 bases and J by 5 bases, 7 bases remained unmatched. Germline lookup yields CDR1 LNHNV and CDR2 YYDKDF (reference sequence). This CDR3 is CATSRRLAGVHEQYF. The CDR3 DNA reads TGTGCCACCAGCCGTCGACTAGCGGGAGTACACGAGCAGTACTTC.

The rearrangement uses TRBV11-3 and TRBJ2-7; TRBD2 aligns across 14 bases. V lost 3 bases and J lost 3; bases outside the gene matches: 7. CDR3 length: 17 residues. Germline loops: CDR1 SGHNT, CDR2 YENEEA. The CDR3 reads CASSFTGTSGSNYEQYF. The DNA of the CDR3 is TGTGCCAGCAGCTTTACCGGGACTAGCGGGAGTAACTACGAGCAGTACTTC. Full variable domain (remainder filled in from reference TRBV11-3 and TRBJ2-7): EAGVVQSPRYKIIEKKQPVAFWCNPISGHNTLYWYLQNLGQGPELLIRYENEEAVDDSQLPKDRFSAERLKGVDSTLKIQPAELGDSAVYLCASSFTGTSGSNYEQYFGPGTRLTVT.

The chain joins TRBV6-5 to TRBJ2-6, with 7 bases matching TRBD1. The ends lost 2 bases at V and 3 bases at J; junction bases unmatched: 13. The CDR3 runs 19 residues. The germline CDR1 and CDR2 sequences are MNHEY and SVGAGI. The CDR3 DNA reads as TGTGCCAGCAGTTACCCCCTGGGGCAGGGGGTCAGTGGGGCCAACGTCCTGACTTTC. Residues: CASSYPLGQGVSGANVLTF.

This chain's CDR3 is CASSPHMQETQYF. CDR3 nucleotides: TGTGCCAGCAGTCCACATATGCAAGAGACCCAGTACTTC. V usage is TRBV28 and J usage is TRBJ2-5; D uncertain. Trimming shortened V by 5 bases and J by 2 bases, and 9 bases separated the two germline ends. Germline V CDR1 and CDR2: MDHEN, SYDVKM. This CDR3 has 13 amino acids.

This clonotype was detected ten times or more. The chain joins TRBV3-1 to TRBJ2-1; D not certain. CDR1 and CDR2 (germline): LGHDT, YNNKEL (reference sequence). V was trimmed by 0 bases and J by 12 bases, leaving 9 bases between them. The CDR3 consists of 12 residues. For the CDR3, the DNA is TGTGCCAGCAGCCAAGATTCACGCGGGCAGTTCTTC. Amino acid sequence: CASSQDSRGQFF.

The J gene is TRBJ2-7, the V gene TRBV3-1, with D tentatively TRBD1 or TRBD2 (6 bases each). Trimming took off 0 bases at V and 3 bases at J, with 12 bases between the two ends. The CDR3 has 15 residues. In germline, CDR1 is LGHDT, CDR2 YNNKEL (reference sequence). CDR3 sequence (DNA): TGTGCCAGCAGCCAAGATTTAGGGGGGTACTACGAGCAGTACTTC. Translation: CASSQDLGGYYEQYF.

This chain uses TRBV5-1 with TRBJ1-1, with D possibly TRBD1 on 5 matching bases. Germline V gene sequence: CDR1 SGHRS, CDR2 YFSETQ. With 7 bases removed from V and 0 bases from J, the gap between germline ends came to 13 bases. There are 14 residues in the CDR3. The DNA for the CDR3 is TGCGCCAGCTCGTCTTTAGGGGTGAACACTGAAGCTTTCTTT. It is translated as CASSSLGVNTEAFF.

In this sample, this clonotype turned up a few times. J is TRBJ2-1 and V is TRBV5-1; 8 bases line up with TRBD1. V was pared by 6 bases and J by 6 bases, with 8 bases of the junction left unmatched. CDR1 SGHRS and CDR2 YFSETQ come from the germline V gene. The CDR3 consists of 14 residues. For the CDR3, the DNA is TGCGCCAGCAACCAGGGACAGGTGATCAATGAGCAGTTCTTC. It is translated as CASNQGQVINEQFF.

This clonotype was seen only a few times. This chain links TRBV2 with TRBJ2-2; 8 bases align to TRBD2. The CDR3 is 17 residues long. V was pared by 5 bases and J by 2 bases, with 10 bases of the junction left unmatched. CDR1 and CDR2 (germline): SNHLY, FYNNEI. The CDR3 DNA sequence: TGTGCCAGCAGTCCCCCCGGACTAGCTGTTAACACCGGGGAGCTGTTTTTT. Translating gives CASSPPGLAVNTGELFF.

This sequence joins TRBV3-1 and TRBJ1-2, with D uncertain. The CDR3 loop spans 12 amino acids. The germline CDR1 and CDR2 sequences are LGHDT and YNNKEL (reference sequence). The V and J ends lost 0 bases and 8 bases respectively, with 7 bases between them. DNA of the CDR3: TGTGCCAGCAGCCAAGACCGCGCAGGCTACACCTTC. Encoded protein: CASSQDRAGYTF.

Only a few counts were recorded for this clonotype. This chain links TRBV4-1 with TRBJ2-2; D is uncertain. The CDR3 covers 16 residues. Germline loops: CDR1 MGHRA, CDR2 YSYEKL. Trimming removed 0 bases at V and 2 bases at J, with 10 bases between. The CDR3 here is CASSQDPRSNTGELFF. In DNA, the CDR3 is TGCGCCAGCAGCCAAGATCCCAGGAGTAACACCGGGGAGCTGTTTTTT.

The chain employs TRBV20-1 and TRBJ2-1; 9 bases match TRBD2. The junction had 5 bases not matched to a gene; V was cut back by 6 bases and J by 2 bases. The CDR3 is made up of 14 amino acids. Germline V CDR1 and CDR2: DFQATT, SNEGSKA (reference sequence). DNA for the CDR3: TGCAGTGCAAAGGGACTAGCCCCCTACAATGAGCAGTTCTTC. Amino acids: CSAKGLAPYNEQFF.

The chain recombines TRBV29-1 with TRBJ2-2; a weak D match, TRBD1 (5 bases). The CDR3 runs to 13 residues. Trimming took 5 bases from V and 4 from J, leaving 11 bases between them. Germline values: CDR1 SQVTM, CDR2 ANQGSEA. CDR3 sequence (DNA): TGCAGCGTTAGGCAGGGATCCACCGGGGAGCTGTTTTTT. It is translated as CSVRQGSTGELFF.

The chain uses TRBV13 and TRBJ1-1; no clear D. The V and J ends lost 4 bases and 4 bases respectively, with 10 bases between them. Germline CDR1 reads PRHDT; CDR2 reads FYEKMQ (reference sequence). This CDR3 is 13 amino acids long. CDR3 amino acids: CASSSTDGTEAFF. DNA of the CDR3: TGTGCCAGCAGCTCAACAGATGGCACTGAAGCTTTCTTT.

This clonotype was counted a few times. V usage is TRBV29-1 and J usage is TRBJ2-1, with TRBD2 matching 9 bases. CDR3 length equals 17 residues. CDR1 is SQVTM, CDR2 ANQGSEA, per germline. The trim removed 4 bases at V and 0 bases at J, leaving 10 bases unmatched. The CDR3, as DNA: TGCAGCGTTGTCAGGGCGGGAGGGCCCTACTCCTACAATGAGCAGTTCTTC. Its translation is CSVVRAGGPYSYNEQFF.

V is TRBV3-1 and J is TRBJ1-1, with 8 bases lining up with TRBD1. This CDR3 has 15 amino acids. Per the germline V gene, CDR1 is LGHDT and CDR2 is YNNKEL (reference sequence). J lost 4 bases, V lost 4 bases, and 8 bases had no gene match. In DNA, the CDR3 is TGTGCCAGCAGCCCAGAGGGACAGGCCCCCACTGAAGCTTTCTTT. Translating gives CASSPEGQAPTEAFF. The full variable domain, its missing parts supplied by reference TRBV3-1 and TRBJ1-1, is DTAVSQTPKYLVTQMGNDKSIKCEQNLGHDTMYWYKQDSKKFLKIMFSYNNKELIINETVPNRFSPKSPDKAHLNLHINSLELGDSAVYFCASSPEGQAPTEAFFGQGTRLTVV.

This clonotype has more than one count but fewer than ten. The gene calls are TRBV6-2 or TRBV6-3 and TRBJ1-1; the D gene is possibly TRBD1 (6 bases). Per germline, CDR1 MNHEY and CDR2 SVGEGT. This CDR3 has 16 amino acids. Trimming took off 6 bases at V and 4 bases at J, with 21 bases between the two ends. CDR3 amino acids: CASSHSFRGRGTEAFF. CDR3 nucleotides: TGTGCCAGCAGCCATTCCTTTCGGGGGCGAGGCACTGAAGCTTTCTTT.

The chain combines TRBV28 with TRBJ2-6, with TRBD1 matching over 9 bases. J lost 0 bases, V lost 4 bases, and 13 bases had no gene match. Germline CDR1 reads MDHEN; CDR2 reads SYDVKM. The CDR3 is 20 residues long. This chain's CDR3 is CASSYTPGQGPVSGANVLTF. The CDR3 DNA reads as TGTGCCAGCAGTTACACCCCGGGACAGGGACCGGTCTCTGGGGCCAACGTCCTGACTTTC.

The chain has TRBV27 and TRBJ2-7, with TRBD1 matching over 7 bases. Germline values: CDR1 MNHEY, CDR2 SMNVEV (reference sequence). J was trimmed by 2 bases and V by 3 bases; bases with no gene match: 10. CDR3 length equals 16 residues. The DNA of the CDR3 is TGTGCCAGCAGTTTCCAACCGGGACAGAAAACCTACGAGCAGTACTTC. This encodes CASSFQPGQKTYEQYF.

This chain joins TRBV7-8 and TRBJ2-1; 7 bases are a match to TRBD2. CDR1 is SGHVS and CDR2 is FQNEAQ in the germline V gene. CDR3 length equals 17 residues. The V gene end was trimmed by 0 bases and the J gene end by 10 bases; junction bases not matched to a gene: 15. CDR3 amino acids: CASSLASFSWEGREQFF. In DNA, the CDR3 is TGTGCCAGCAGCTTAGCGTCCTTTTCCTGGGAGGGGCGGGAGCAGTTCTTC.

This clonotype showed up just a few times. The chain carries TRBV15 and TRBJ2-1; maybe TRBD1 (6 bases). This CDR3 is built from 14 residues. Looked up from germline, CDR1 is LNHNV and CDR2 is YYDKDF (reference sequence). Trimming left V 4 bases short and J 8 bases short, with 15 bases between. The CDR3: CATSKPRGSDEQFF. CDR3 in DNA: TGTGCCACCAGCAAACCCAGGGGTTCGGATGAGCAGTTCTTC. Full variable domain (remainder filled in from reference TRBV15 and TRBJ2-1): DAMVIQNPRYQVTQFGKPVTLSCSQTLNHNVMYWYQQKSSQAPKLLFHYYDKDFNNEADTPDNFQSRRPNTSFCFLDIRSPGLGDTAMYLCATSKPRGSDEQFFGPGTRLTVL.

The chain links TRBV2 to TRBJ1-2; no firm D call. The V gene lost 3 bases and the J gene lost 2 bases, with 13 bases spanning the gap. Germline loops: CDR1 SNHLY, CDR2 FYNNEI. There are 15 residues in the CDR3. CDR3 residues: CASSEGSGINYGYTF. Written as DNA, the CDR3 is TGTGCCAGCAGTGAGGGGTCAGGAATCAACTATGGCTACACCTTC.

The rearrangement joins TRBV12-3 or TRBV12-4 to TRBJ1-2; no definite D call. The length of the CDR3 is 16 residues. V lost 5 bases and J 4 bases, leaving 20 bases between the germline ends. CDR3: CASSTNPVVLGYGYTF. CDR3 sequence (DNA): TGTGCCAGCAGTACCAATCCCGTTGTCCTTGGCTATGGCTACACCTTC.

This clonotype has a count of ten or more. V usage is TRBV20-1 and J usage is TRBJ2-5; tentatively, D is TRBD1 (6 bases). Germline CDR1 and CDR2: DFQATT and SNEGSKA (reference sequence). The CDR3 consists of 13 residues. Deletions cut 0 bases from V and 1 base from J, with 6 bases between. CDR3 amino acids: CSARDRGQETQYF. CDR3 DNA sequence: TGCAGTGCTAGAGACAGGGGCCAAGAGACCCAGTACTTC.

This clonotype was detected a few times. The rearrangement uses TRBV15 and TRBJ2-7; 9 bases match TRBD1. V gave up 4 bases and J gave up 3 bases; unmatched junction bases: 7. The CDR3 has 15 residues. CDR1 and CDR2 (germline): LNHNV, YYDKDF (reference sequence). CDR3 bases: TGTGCCACCAGCACCCGGGACAGGGTACGCTACGAGCAGTACTTC. Amino acid sequence: CATSTRDRVRYEQYF.

V usage is TRBV5-1 and J usage is TRBJ2-1, with a tentative D call TRBD2 (6 bases). This CDR3 has 18 amino acids. Germline CDR1 and CDR2: SGHRS and YFSETQ. V was shortened by 0 bases and J by 0 bases, with 16 bases between the two germline ends. The CDR3 DNA reads TGCGCCAGCAGCTTGGGAGGTGGGGGACTCAGCTCCTACAATGAGCAGTTCTTC. It specifies CASSLGGGGLSSYNEQFF.